A selection of T cell receptor beta chains follows, all from one sample in a study of human T cells and chemical hapten exposure. MiXCR, run by TCRdb on the RACE reads, gives a single entry per CDR3 protein. The table shows roughly 64,000 distinct CDR3 sequences, with about 11% occurring only once. Sequencing was performed on whole blood, taken in connection with sensitization to the hapten diphenylcyclopropenone (DPC). Receptors were obtained from a woman aged 30 to 39 with alopecia areata. Some clones in this sample may be carry-over from other donors' samples. Both conserved end residues are part of each CDR3. D genes are given only for firm matches. A row's size may be missing; if present it is once, few, many or a size class.

d_gene,abundance,v_gene,j_gene,CDR3aa,CDR3nt
TRBD1,.,TRBV10-3,TRBJ2-2,CAISPGTGSSGELFF,TGTGCCATCAGTCCCGGGACAGGGAGTAGCGGGGAGCTGTTTTTT
.,few,TRBV4-1,TRBJ2-1,CASSGRGSSYNEQFF,TGCGCCAGCAGTGGCCGAGGGAGCTCCTACAATGAGCAGTTCTTC
TRBD2,few,TRBV3-1,TRBJ2-7,CASSPSGGATEQYF,TGTGCCAGCAGCCCTAGCGGGGGGGCCACCGAGCAGTACTTC
TRBD1,few,TRBV5-4,TRBJ2-3,CASSYGQARTDTQYF,TGTGCCAGCAGCTACGGACAGGCCCGCACAGATACGCAGTATTTT
TRBD1,many,TRBV5-5,TRBJ1-2,CASSLQGAMGTGYTF,TGTGCCAGCAGCCTACAGGGGGCCATGGGGACCGGCTACACCTTC
TRBD1,many,TRBV19,TRBJ2-3,CASSIRNRDSTSTDTQYF,TGTGCCAGTAGTATTAGAAATAGGGACAGTACTAGCACAGATACGCAGTATTTT
.,few,TRBV5-1,TRBJ2-3,CASSLADYLTDTQYF,TGCGCCAGCAGCTTGGCGGACTACCTCACAGATACGCAGTATTTT
.,many,TRBV7-8,TRBJ1-1,CASSLDVREAFF,TGTGCCAGCAGCTTAGACGTCAGGGAAGCTTTCTTT
TRBD2,many,TRBV11-3,TRBJ2-1,CASSLAGGSYNEQFF,TGTGCCAGCAGCTTAGCGGGGGGCTCCTACAATGAGCAGTTCTTC
.,few,TRBV7-2,TRBJ2-7,CASSSDRTALSYEQYF,TGTGCCAGCAGTTCGGATAGGACAGCCTTATCCTACGAGCAGTACTTC
.,.,TRBV20-1,TRBJ1-2,CSARDTSGDYGYTF,TGCAGTGCTAGAGATACGTCAGGGGACTATGGCTACACCTTC
.,few,TRBV29-1,TRBJ2-7,CSVVLDRFYEQYF,TGCAGCGTTGTCTTAGACAGGTTCTACGAGCAGTACTTC
.,many,TRBV20-1,TRBJ1-6,CSAGPGLGGSPLHF,TGCAGTGCTGGCCCGGGCCTCGGAGGCTCACCCCTCCACTTT
.,many,TRBV7-2,TRBJ2-5,CASSLPARETQYF,TGTGCCAGCAGCTTACCGGCCCGGGAGACCCAGTACTTC
.,many,TRBV6-5,TRBJ1-4,CASSSYRVNEKLFF,TGTGCCAGCAGTTCCTACAGGGTCAATGAAAAACTGTTTTTT
.,.,TRBV28,TRBJ1-1,CASSLPGLTHAFF,TGTGCCAGCAGTTTACCGGGACTGACTCACGCTTTCTTT
.,many,TRBV19,TRBJ2-3,CASTPWKTGKADTQYF,TGTGCCAGTACCCCCTGGAAAACGGGGAAGGCAGATACGCAGTATTTT
.,.,TRBV6-2/TRBV6-3,TRBJ1-5,CASSGQIFNQPQHF,TGTGCCAGCAGTGGGCAGATCTTCAATCAGCCCCAGCATTTT
TRBD1,.,TRBV27,TRBJ2-1,CASSGGQVYGNEQFF,TGTGCCAGCAGTGGCGGACAGGTTTATGGCAATGAGCAGTTCTTC
.,.,TRBV21-1,TRBJ2-2,CASSKQIVGLAGTETGELFF,TGTGCCAGCAGCAAACAAATAGTGGGGCTAGCGGGAACAGAAACCGGGGAGCTGTTTTTT
.,few,TRBV12-3/TRBV12-4,TRBJ2-3,CASRADGDTQYF,TGTGCCAGCAGGGCTGATGGGGATACGCAGTATTTT
.,many,TRBV2,TRBJ1-5,CASSTRLGGQPQHF,TGTGCCAGCAGTACCAGACTGGGAGGTCAGCCCCAGCATTTT
TRBD1,many,TRBV5-1,TRBJ1-1,CASSPGTGDGHLF,TGCGCCAGCAGCCCGGGGACAGGGGACGGACACTTGTTT
.,.,TRBV7-2,TRBJ1-4,CASSPRGSSEKLFF,TGTGCCAGCAGCCCACGGGGGAGTAGTGAAAAACTGTTTTTT
.,.,TRBV20-1,TRBJ2-7,CSARAPQGTTYEQYF,TGCAGTGCTAGGGCCCCCCAGGGGACGACCTACGAGCAGTACTTC
.,few,TRBV6-6,TRBJ1-5,CAASPETGTTQPQHF,TGTGCCGCTTCCCCTGAAACAGGGACAACTCAGCCCCAGCATTTT
.,.,TRBV5-1,TRBJ1-1,CASSLDWGVNTEAFF,TGCGCCAGCAGCTTGGACTGGGGAGTGAACACTGAAGCTTTCTTT
.,few,TRBV6-5,TRBJ2-7,CASSYGDARSYEQYF,TGTGCCAGCAGTTACGGGGACGCCCGCTCCTACGAGCAGTACTTC
.,few,TRBV7-3,TRBJ1-6,CASSLQPFPNSPLHF,TGTGCCAGCAGCTTACAGCCTTTCCCCAATTCACCCCTCCACTTT
TRBD2,.,TRBV7-8,TRBJ2-3,CASSPRGAGVTDTQYF,TGTGCCAGCAGCCCCCGGGGAGCGGGAGTGACAGATACGCAGTATTTT
.,many,TRBV9,TRBJ1-6,CASSVVVNSPLHF,TGTGCCAGCAGCGTAGTTGTGAATTCACCCCTCCACTTT
TRBD1,.,TRBV23-1,TRBJ2-4,CASSQPTGQGFIAKNIQYF,TGCGCCAGCAGTCAACCCACGGGACAGGGCTTCATAGCCAAAAACATTCAGTACTTC
.,.,TRBV5-1,TRBJ2-1,CATSLGASNEQFF,TGCGCCACCTCGCTAGGAGCTTCCAATGAGCAGTTCTTC
TRBD1,.,TRBV29-1,TRBJ2-5,CSVRQGAETQYF,TGCAGCGTCCGACAGGGGGCAGAGACCCAGTACTTC
.,many,TRBV20-1,TRBJ1-1,CSARRAPETEAFF,TGCAGTGCTAGGAGGGCCCCAGAGACTGAAGCTTTCTTT
TRBD2,many,TRBV7-6,TRBJ2-7,CASSLVASGAYEQYF,TGTGCCAGCAGCTTAGTGGCTAGCGGGGCCTACGAGCAGTACTTC